The rows below give T cell receptor beta chains drawn from one sample of a study of T cells in Graves' hyperthyroidism and ophthalmopathy. TCRdb re-derived calls from the multiplex PCR reads in MiXCR, one entry per CDR3 protein. This table holds hundreds of thousands of distinct CDR3 sequences, 14% to 15% found once. The sample comprised blood. These receptor sequences come from a woman in her 40s with Graves' ophthalmopathy. Both conserved end residues are part of each CDR3. A D gene is named only where the DNA matches it firmly. A row's size may be missing; if present it is once, few, many or a size class.

many	TRBJ2-5	TRBV12-3/TRBV12-4	TRBD1	CASSRTGGETQYF	TGTGCCAGCAGTAGGACAGGGGGAGAGACCCAGTACTTC
many	TRBJ2-4	TRBV29-1	TRBD1	CSVRDRGDKNIQYF	TGCAGCGTCCGCGACAGGGGAGACAAAAACATTCAGTACTTC
many	TRBJ1-2	TRBV12-3/TRBV12-4	TRBD1	CASSLQGTGWYGYTF	TGTGCCAGCAGCCTTCAAGGGACAGGGTGGTATGGCTACACCTTC
many	TRBJ2-2	TRBV6-1	.	CASQTHANTGELFF	TGTGCCAGCCAGACCCACGCGAACACCGGGGAGCTGTTTTTT
few	TRBJ2-7	TRBV7-2	TRBD1	CASSAYRGSTYEQYF	TGTGCCAGCAGCGCCTACAGGGGTTCGACCTACGAGCAGTACTTC
many	TRBJ2-2	TRBV20-1	TRBD2	CSPSGRAGELFF	TGCAGTCCTAGCGGGAGGGCCGGGGAGCTGTTTTTT
many	TRBJ2-3	TRBV29-1	TRBD2	CSVEGTSEDTQYF	TGCAGCGTTGAAGGGACTAGCGAAGATACGCAGTATTTT
many	TRBJ1-2	TRBV2	.	CASSDRVTHGYTF	TGTGCCAGCAGTGATCGAGTGACACATGGCTACACCTTC
many	TRBJ2-7	TRBV7-8	.	CASRGGTYEQYF	TGTGCCAGCAGAGGTGGGACCTACGAGCAGTACTTC
many	TRBJ2-1	TRBV6-2/TRBV6-3	.	CASSYLASLPEQFF	TGTGCCAGCAGTTACTTGGCTAGCTTGCCGGAGCAGTTCTTC
many	TRBJ2-2	TRBV7-3	.	CASSLKAAQNTGELFF	TGTGCCAGCAGCTTAAAGGCGGCCCAAAACACCGGGGAGCTGTTTTTT
few	TRBJ1-5	TRBV6-1	.	CASSDLDPSNQPQHF	TGTGCCAGCAGTGATTTGGATCCTAGCAATCAGCCCCAGCATTTT
many	TRBJ2-2	TRBV5-1	.	CASSPAYYSGTGELFF	TGCGCCAGCAGCCCGGCGTACTACAGTGGCACCGGGGAGCTGTTTTTT
many	TRBJ2-2	TRBV28	.	CASRGPKASNTGELFF	TGTGCCAGCAGGGGACCTAAGGCCTCGAACACCGGGGAGCTGTTTTTT
.	TRBJ2-5	TRBV7-2	.	CASSFLGGYQETQYF	TGTGCCAGCAGCTTCTTAGGGGGGTACCAAGAGACCCAGTACTTC
.	TRBJ2-2	TRBV4-2	.	CASSRIRDTFIFSNTGELFF	TGTGCCAGCAGCCGAATCCGGGACACCTTTATCTTCTCGAACACCGGGGAGCTGTTTTTT
many	TRBJ1-1	TRBV6-5	.	CASGRGTNTEAFF	TGTGCCAGCGGCAGGGGTACGAACACTGAAGCTTTCTTT
.	TRBJ2-2	TRBV3-1	.	CASSQNRMTGELFF	TGTGCCAGCAGCCAAAACAGGATGACCGGGGAGCTGTTTTTT
many	TRBJ1-5	TRBV28	.	CASSFQGWDQPQHF	TGTGCCAGCAGTTTCCAGGGGTGGGATCAGCCCCAGCATTTT
many	TRBJ1-5	TRBV6-5	TRBD1	CASSHRQGTIYQPQHF	TGTGCCAGCAGTCATCGACAGGGTACGATCTATCAGCCCCAGCATTTT
many	TRBJ2-5	TRBV7-8	TRBD2	CASSSPRGGGETQYF	TGTGCCAGCAGCTCCCCCCGGGGGGGCGGTGAGACCCAGTACTTC
many	TRBJ2-7	TRBV7-9	TRBD1	CASSLTGAGEQYF	TGTGCCAGCAGCTTAACAGGGGCAGGGGAGCAGTACTTC
many	TRBJ1-1	TRBV6-5	.	CASSYSTGTVNTEAFF	TGTGCCAGCAGTTACTCGACCGGGACGGTGAACACTGAAGCTTTCTTT
many	TRBJ1-2	TRBV6-5	.	CASSYSTQPDYGYTF	TGTGCCAGCAGTTACTCGACGCAGCCCGACTATGGCTACACCTTC
many	TRBJ1-5	TRBV7-2	.	CASRRTVSNQPQHF	TGTGCCAGCAGGAGGACTGTTAGCAATCAGCCCCAGCATTTT
few	TRBJ2-6	TRBV30	TRBD1	CAWSPDRTDSGANVLTF	TGTGCCTGGAGCCCGGACAGGACAGACTCTGGGGCCAACGTCCTGACTTTC
many	TRBJ2-5	TRBV18	.	CASSPPSEYQETQYF	TGTGCCAGCTCACCACCTTCGGAGTACCAAGAGACCCAGTACTTC
many	TRBJ2-3	TRBV28	TRBD2	CASSFSGLAPSTDTQYF	TGTGCCAGCAGTTTTTCGGGACTAGCGCCTAGCACAGATACGCAGTATTTT
many	TRBJ2-5	TRBV20-1	.	CSASDRHKETQYF	TGCAGTGCTTCCGACAGGCATAAAGAGACCCAGTACTTC